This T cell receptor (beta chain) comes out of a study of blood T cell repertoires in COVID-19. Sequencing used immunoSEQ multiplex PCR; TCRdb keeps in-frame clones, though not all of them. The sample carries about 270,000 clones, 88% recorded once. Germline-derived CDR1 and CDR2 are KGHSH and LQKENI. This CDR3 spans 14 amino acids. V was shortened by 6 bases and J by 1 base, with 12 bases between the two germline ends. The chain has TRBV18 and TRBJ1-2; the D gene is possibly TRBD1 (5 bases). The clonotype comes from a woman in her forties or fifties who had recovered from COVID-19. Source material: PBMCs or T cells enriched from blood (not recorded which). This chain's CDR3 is CASSPKQDNYGYTF. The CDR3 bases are TGTGCCAGCTCGCCTAAACAGGATAACTATGGCTACACCTTC. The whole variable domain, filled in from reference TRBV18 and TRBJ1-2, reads NAGVMQNPRHLVRRRGQEARLRCSPMKGHSHVYWYRQLPEEGLKFMVYLQKENIIDESGMPKERFSAEFPKEGPSILRIQQVVRGDSAAYFCASSPKQDNYGYTFGSGTRLTVV.